The TCR beta chain described here comes from a study of T cell responses to AZD1222 COVID-19 vaccine. Study context: Recipients boosted at about 4 weeks or about 12 weeks are pooled. Study results and caveats: The study sampled repertoires only after the peak T cell response. Donor demographics were predominantly white British with a female majority; clonal diversity may be underestimated. Spike-specific TCRs gained breadth and depth after people received two AZD1222 doses.

With respect to this clone: Antigen unknown.

Using immunoSEQ multiplex PCR, the repertoire was profiled, and TCRdb retains in-frame clones only, with some absent. The table shows roughly 190,000 clones, with 85% to 95% occurring only once. V lost 4 bases and J lost 3; bases outside the gene matches: 6. The V gene's germline CDR1 is MNHEY and CDR2 SVGAGI. This CDR3 has 15 amino acids. The J gene is TRBJ2-5, the V gene TRBV6-5; 9 positions match TRBD2. The sequence came from an adult in good health. The sequencing here drew on peripheral blood, taken on day 0 of AZD1222 vaccination. This CDR3 is CASSFAGGLKETQYF. CDR3 nucleotides: TGTGCCAGCAGTTTCGCGGGGGGGCTTAAAGAGACCCAGTACTTC.